This TCR beta chain was sequenced in a study of metastatic and nonmetastatic thyroid tumors. V was pared by 3 bases and J by 2 bases, with 21 bases between. From germline, CDR1 is SGHDT and CDR2 YYEEEE. CDR3 size: 19 residues. This clone occurred many times. Every patient underwent thyroid surgery untreated. With MiXCR, TCRdb reprocessed the PCR reads. The table shows fewer than 35,000 clones, with 25% to 30% occurring only once. The specimen sequenced was blood. The clonotype originates from a female donor with papillary thyroid cancer or a benign thyroid nodule (not recorded which). Some clones in this sample may be carry-over from other donors' samples. The chain recombines TRBV5-6 with TRBJ2-6, with D tentatively TRBD1 (6 bases). CDR3 sequence: CASSSYRAPLGPGANVLTF. The DNA for the CDR3 is TGTGCCAGCAGCTCGTACAGGGCTCCCCTGGGGCCTGGGGCCAACGTCCTGACTTTC.